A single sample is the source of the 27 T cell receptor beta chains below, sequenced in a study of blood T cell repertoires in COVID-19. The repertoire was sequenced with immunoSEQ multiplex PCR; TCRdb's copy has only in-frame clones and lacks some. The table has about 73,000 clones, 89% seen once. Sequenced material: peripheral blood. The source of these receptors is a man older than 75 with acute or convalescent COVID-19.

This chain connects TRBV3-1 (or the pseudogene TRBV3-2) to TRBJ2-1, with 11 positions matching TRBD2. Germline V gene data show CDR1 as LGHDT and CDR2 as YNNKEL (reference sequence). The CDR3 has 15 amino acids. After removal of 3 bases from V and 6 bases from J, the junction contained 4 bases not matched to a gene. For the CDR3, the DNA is TGTGCCAGCAGCCAGGCCGGGACTAGCGGCAATGAGCAGTTCTTC. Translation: CASSQAGTSGNEQFF.

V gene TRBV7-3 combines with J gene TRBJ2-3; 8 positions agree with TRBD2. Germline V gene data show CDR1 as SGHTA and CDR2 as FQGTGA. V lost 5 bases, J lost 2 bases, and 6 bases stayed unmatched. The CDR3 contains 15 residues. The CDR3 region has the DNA TGTGCCAGCAGCCGGAGCGGGGGAGACACAGATACGCAGTATTTT. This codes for CASSRSGGDTDTQYF.

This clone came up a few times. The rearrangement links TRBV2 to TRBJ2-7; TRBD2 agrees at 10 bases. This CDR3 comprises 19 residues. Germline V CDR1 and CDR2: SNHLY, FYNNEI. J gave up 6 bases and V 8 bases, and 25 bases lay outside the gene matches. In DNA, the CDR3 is TGTGCCAGCCGGAGGGGAGGGCCCAGGACTAGCGGTCCTTGGGGCGAGCAGTACTTC. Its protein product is CASRRGGPRTSGPWGEQYF.

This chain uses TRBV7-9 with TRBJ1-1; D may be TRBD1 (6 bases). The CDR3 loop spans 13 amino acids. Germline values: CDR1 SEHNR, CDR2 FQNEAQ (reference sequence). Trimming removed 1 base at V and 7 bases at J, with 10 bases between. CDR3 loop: CASSLEAGDEAFF. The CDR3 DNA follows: TGTGCCAGCAGCTTAGAGGCAGGGGATGAAGCTTTCTTT.

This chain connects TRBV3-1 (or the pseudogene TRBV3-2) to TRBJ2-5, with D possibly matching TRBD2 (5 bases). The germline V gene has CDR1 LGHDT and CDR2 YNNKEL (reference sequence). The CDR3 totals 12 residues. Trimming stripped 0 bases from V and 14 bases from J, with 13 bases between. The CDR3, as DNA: TGTGCCAGCAGCCAAGATGTACGACTACCCTACTTC. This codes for CASSQDVRLPYF.

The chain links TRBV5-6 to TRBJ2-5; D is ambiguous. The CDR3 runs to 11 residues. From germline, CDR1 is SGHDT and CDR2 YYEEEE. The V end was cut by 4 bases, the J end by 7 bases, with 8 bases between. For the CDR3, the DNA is TGTGCCAGCAGCACTTCCCGGACCCAGTACTTC. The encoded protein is CASSTSRTQYF.

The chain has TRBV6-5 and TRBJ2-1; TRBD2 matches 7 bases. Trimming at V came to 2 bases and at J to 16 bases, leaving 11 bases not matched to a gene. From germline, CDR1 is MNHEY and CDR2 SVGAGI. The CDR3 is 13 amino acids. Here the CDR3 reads CASSYDRRGIRFF. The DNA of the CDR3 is TGTGCCAGCAGTTACGATCGGCGGGGGATACGTTTCTTC.

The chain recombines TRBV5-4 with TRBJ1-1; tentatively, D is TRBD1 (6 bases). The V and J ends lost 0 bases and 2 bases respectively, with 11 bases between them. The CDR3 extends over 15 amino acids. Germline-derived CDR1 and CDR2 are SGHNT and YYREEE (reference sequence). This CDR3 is CASSLAGGGNTEAFF. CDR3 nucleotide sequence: TGTGCCAGCAGCTTGGCCGGGGGGGGCAACACTGAAGCTTTCTTT.

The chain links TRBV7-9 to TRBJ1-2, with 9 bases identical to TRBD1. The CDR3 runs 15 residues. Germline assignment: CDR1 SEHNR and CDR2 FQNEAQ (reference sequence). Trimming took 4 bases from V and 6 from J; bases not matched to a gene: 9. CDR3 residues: CASSSTTGTGNGYTF. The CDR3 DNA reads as TGTGCCAGCAGCTCGACTACCGGGACAGGGAATGGCTACACCTTC.

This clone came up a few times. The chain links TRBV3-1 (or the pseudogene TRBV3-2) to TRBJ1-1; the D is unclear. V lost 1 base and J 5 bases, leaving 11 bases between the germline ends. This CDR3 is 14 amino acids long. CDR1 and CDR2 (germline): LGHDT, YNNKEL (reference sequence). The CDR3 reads CASSQAGPGTEAFF. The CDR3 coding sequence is TGTGCCAGCAGCCAAGCCGGTCCGGGGACTGAAGCTTTCTTT.

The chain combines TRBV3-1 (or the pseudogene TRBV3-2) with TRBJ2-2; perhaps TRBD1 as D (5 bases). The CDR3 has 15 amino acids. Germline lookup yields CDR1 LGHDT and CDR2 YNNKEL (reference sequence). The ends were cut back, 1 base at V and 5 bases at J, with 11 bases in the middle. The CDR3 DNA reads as TGTGCCAGCAGCCAAGGAACAGGCTGGACCGGGGAGCTGTTTTTT. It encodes CASSQGTGWTGELFF.

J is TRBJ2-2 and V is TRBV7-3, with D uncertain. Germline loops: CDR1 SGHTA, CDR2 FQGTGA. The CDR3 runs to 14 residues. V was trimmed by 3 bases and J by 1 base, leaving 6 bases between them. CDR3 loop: CASSLGVNTGELFF. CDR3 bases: TGTGCCAGCAGCTTGGGCGTGAACACCGGGGAGCTGTTTTTT.

This chain's CDR3 is CASSLRGGGYTF. CDR3 in DNA: TGTGCCAGCAGCCTCAGGGGAGGGGGCTACACCTTC. The V call is TRBV6-5, the J call TRBJ1-2; possibly TRBD1 for D (6 bases). The CDR3 is made up of 12 amino acids. V was cut by 6 bases and J by 8 bases, with 13 bases left in between. From germline, CDR1 is MNHEY and CDR2 SVGAGI.

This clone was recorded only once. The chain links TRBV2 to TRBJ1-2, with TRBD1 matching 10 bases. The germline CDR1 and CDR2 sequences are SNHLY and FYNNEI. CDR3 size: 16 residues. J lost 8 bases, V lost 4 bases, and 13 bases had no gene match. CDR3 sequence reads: CASSGQSPGTGVGYTF. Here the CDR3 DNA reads TGTGCCAGCAGTGGTCAATCCCCCGGGACAGGGGTGGGCTACACCTTC.

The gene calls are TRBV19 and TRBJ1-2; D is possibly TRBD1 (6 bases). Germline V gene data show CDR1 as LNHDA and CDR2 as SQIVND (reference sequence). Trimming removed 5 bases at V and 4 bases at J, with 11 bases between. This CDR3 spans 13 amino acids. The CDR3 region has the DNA TGTGCCAGTAGTCCACGACAGGTCTATGGCTACACCTTC. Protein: CASSPRQVYGYTF.

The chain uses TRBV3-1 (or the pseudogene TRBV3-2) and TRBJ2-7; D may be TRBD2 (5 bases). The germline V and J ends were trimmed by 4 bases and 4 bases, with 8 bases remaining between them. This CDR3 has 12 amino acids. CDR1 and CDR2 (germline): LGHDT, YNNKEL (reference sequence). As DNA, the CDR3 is TGTGCCAGCAGCCCTGCGGGTTACGAGCAGTACTTC. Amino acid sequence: CASSPAGYEQYF.

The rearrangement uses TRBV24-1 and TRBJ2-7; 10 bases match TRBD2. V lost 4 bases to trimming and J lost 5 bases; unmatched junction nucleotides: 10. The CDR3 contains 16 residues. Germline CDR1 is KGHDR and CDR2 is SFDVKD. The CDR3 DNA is TGTGCCACCAGTGACCGGAGCGGGAGGGCCCCCCACGAGCAGTACTTC. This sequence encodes CATSDRSGRAPHEQYF.

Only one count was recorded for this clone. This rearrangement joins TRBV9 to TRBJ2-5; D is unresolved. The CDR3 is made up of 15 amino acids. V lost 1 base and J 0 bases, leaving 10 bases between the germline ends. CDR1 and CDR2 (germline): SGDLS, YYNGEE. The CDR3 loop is CASSVTARHQETQYF. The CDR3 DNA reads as TGTGCCAGCAGCGTAACAGCACGGCACCAAGAGACCCAGTACTTC.

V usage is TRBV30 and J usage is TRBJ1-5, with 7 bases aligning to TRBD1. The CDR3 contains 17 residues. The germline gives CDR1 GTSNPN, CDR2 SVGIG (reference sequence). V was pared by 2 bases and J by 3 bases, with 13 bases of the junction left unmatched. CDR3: CAWSSMTGTANNQPQHF. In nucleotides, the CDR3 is TGTGCCTGGAGTTCGATGACAGGGACAGCAAACAATCAGCCCCAGCATTTT.

CDR3 in amino acids: CASSIDRTSQGNQPQHF. CDR3 DNA: TGTGCCAGTAGTATAGACAGGACAAGTCAGGGCAATCAGCCCCAGCATTTT. V is TRBV19 and J is TRBJ1-5, with D perhaps TRBD1 (5 bases). The CDR3 is 17 amino acids. Deletions cut 0 bases from V and 2 bases from J, with 14 bases between. CDR1 and CDR2 (germline): LNHDA, SQIVND (reference sequence).

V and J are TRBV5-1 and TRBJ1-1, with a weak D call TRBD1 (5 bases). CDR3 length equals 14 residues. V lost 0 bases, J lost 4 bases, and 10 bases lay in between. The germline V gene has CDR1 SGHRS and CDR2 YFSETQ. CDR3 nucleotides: TGCGCCAGCAGCTTGGAGGGGCAGACCACTGAAGCTTTCTTT. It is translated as CASSLEGQTTEAFF. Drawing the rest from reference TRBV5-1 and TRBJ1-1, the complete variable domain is KAGVTQTPRYLIKTRGQQVTLSCSPISGHRSVSWYQQTPGQGLQFLFEYFSETQRNKGNFPGRFSGRQFSNSRSEMNVSTLELGDSALYLCASSLEGQTTEAFFGQGTRLTVV.

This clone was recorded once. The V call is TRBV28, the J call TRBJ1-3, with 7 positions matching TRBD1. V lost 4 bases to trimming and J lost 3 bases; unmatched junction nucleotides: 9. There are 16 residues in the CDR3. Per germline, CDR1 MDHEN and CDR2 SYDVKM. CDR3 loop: CASSYPKQGLGNTIYF. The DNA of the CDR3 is TGTGCCAGCAGTTACCCTAAACAGGGGCTTGGAAACACCATATATTTT.

CDR3 loop: CASSPLLGQETQYF. Here the CDR3 DNA reads TGTGCCAGCAGCCCTTTACTAGGGCAAGAGACCCAGTACTTC. The J gene is TRBJ2-5, the V gene TRBV7-9; D may be TRBD2 (5 bases). Trimming took off 5 bases at V and 2 bases at J, with 12 bases between the two ends. This CDR3 has 14 amino acids. Germline assignment: CDR1 SEHNR and CDR2 FQNEAQ (reference sequence).

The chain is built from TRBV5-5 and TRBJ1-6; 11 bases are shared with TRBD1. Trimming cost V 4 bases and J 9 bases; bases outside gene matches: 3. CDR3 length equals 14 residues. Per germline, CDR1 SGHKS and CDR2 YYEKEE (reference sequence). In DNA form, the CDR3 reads TGTGCCAGCAGCACCGGACAGGGGGCTTCACCCCTCCACTTT. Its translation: CASSTGQGASPLHF.

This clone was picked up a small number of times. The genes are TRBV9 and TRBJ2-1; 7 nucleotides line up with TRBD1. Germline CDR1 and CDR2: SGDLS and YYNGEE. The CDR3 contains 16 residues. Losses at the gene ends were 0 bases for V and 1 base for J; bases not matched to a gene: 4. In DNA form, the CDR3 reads TGTGCCAGCAGCGTAGATGGGACAGATTCCTACAATGAGCAGTTCTTC. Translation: CASSVDGTDSYNEQFF. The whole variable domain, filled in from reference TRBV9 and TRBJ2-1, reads DSGVTQTPKHLITATGQRVTLRCSPRSGDLSVYWYQQSLDQGLQFLIQYYNGEERAKGNILERFSAQQFPDLHSELNLSSLELGDSALYFCASSVDGTDSYNEQFFGPGTRLTVL.

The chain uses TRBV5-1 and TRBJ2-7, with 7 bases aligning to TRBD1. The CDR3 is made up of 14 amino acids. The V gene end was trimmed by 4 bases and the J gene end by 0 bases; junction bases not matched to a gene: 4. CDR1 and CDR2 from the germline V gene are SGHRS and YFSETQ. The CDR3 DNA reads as TGCGCCAGCAGCCTGGGACAGAGCTCCTACGAGCAGTACTTC. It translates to CASSLGQSSYEQYF.

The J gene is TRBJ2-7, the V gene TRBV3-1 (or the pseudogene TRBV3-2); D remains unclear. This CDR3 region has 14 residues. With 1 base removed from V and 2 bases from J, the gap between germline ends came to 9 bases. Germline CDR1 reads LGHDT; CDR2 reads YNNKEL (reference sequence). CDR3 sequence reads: CASSQVYPPYEQYF. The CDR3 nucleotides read TGTGCCAGCAGCCAAGTCTACCCGCCCTACGAGCAGTACTTC.